Following are 6 T cell receptor beta chains from one sample sequenced in a study of response to subunit inactivated influenza vaccine. MiXCR was run by TCRdb on the RT-PCR reads, yielding one entry per CDR3 protein. The sample holds a few hundred thousand distinct CDR3 sequences, 13% to 15% seen once. The input for sequencing was PBMCs from blood, taken roughly 13 days after vaccination. The source of these receptors is a man aged 50 to 60 who received an inactivated influenza vaccine.

This clonotype was counted between two and nine times. This chain connects TRBV6-5 to TRBJ2-1, with TRBD1 matching over 8 bases. The germline CDR1 and CDR2 sequences are MNHEY and SVGAGI. The CDR3 runs to 14 residues. V gave up 0 bases and J gave up 8 bases; unmatched junction bases: 3. Here the CDR3 reads CASSYSPGGDEQFF. CDR3 nucleotides: TGTGCCAGCAGTTACTCGCCAGGGGGCGATGAGCAGTTCTTC.

Here the CDR3 reads CASSPGTIYGYTF. For the CDR3, the DNA is TGTGCCAGCAGCCCCGGGACGATATATGGCTACACCTTC. This chain connects TRBV7-9 to TRBJ1-2, with D possibly matching TRBD1 (5 bases). The CDR3 spans 13 residues. Trimming left V 5 bases short and J 5 bases short, with 12 bases between. Germline-derived CDR1 and CDR2 are SEHNR and FQNEAQ (reference sequence).

This clonotype was detected a few times. This chain joins TRBV12-3 or TRBV12-4 and TRBJ2-5; D could derive from TRBD1 or TRBD2 (6 bases each). Deletions cut 3 bases from V and 5 bases from J, with 16 bases between. This CDR3 contains 15 residues. The CDR3 reads CASSLAGGGGETQYF. CDR3 nucleotides: TGTGCCAGCAGTTTGGCGGGTGGAGGGGGGGAGACCCAGTACTTC.

V usage is TRBV6-2 or TRBV6-3 and J usage is TRBJ1-3, with D unresolved. The CDR3 is 15 amino acids. Trimming removed 2 bases from V and 3 bases from J, with 11 bases in between. CDR1 MNHEY and CDR2 SVGEGT come from the germline V gene. This chain's CDR3 is CASSYGGPLGNTIYF. CDR3 DNA sequence: TGTGCCAGCAGTTACGGAGGGCCCCTTGGAAACACCATATATTTT.

This clonotype was counted at least ten times. The chain combines TRBV29-1 with TRBJ2-2; 7 nucleotides agree with TRBD1. Per the germline V gene, CDR1 is SQVTM and CDR2 is ANQGSEA. V dropped 7 bases and J dropped 5; count of bases not matched to a gene: 7. There are 13 residues in the CDR3. The CDR3 DNA sequence: TGCAGCGCCGTGACAGGGTGGACCGGGGAGCTGTTTTTT. Translation gives CSAVTGWTGELFF.

This clonotype has a count of ten or more. The chain recombines TRBV29-1 with TRBJ2-3; 14 bases agree with TRBD2. The CDR3 extends over 16 amino acids. The germline V gene encodes CDR1 SQVTM and CDR2 ANQGSEA. V shed 3 bases and J 4 bases; nucleotides not matched to a gene: 6. The DNA for the CDR3 is TGCAGCGTTGACCCCGGGACTAGCGGGAGCGCAGATACGCAGTATTTT. This encodes CSVDPGTSGSADTQYF.